This T cell receptor beta chain was obtained from a study of graft-versus-host responses after intestinal transplantation. The overall study: Each recipient received anti-thymocyte globulin induction, then tacrolimus and steroids for roughly 3 years.

The V end lost 1 base, the J end lost 7 bases, and 12 bases lay between the germline ends. The germline CDR1 and CDR2 sequences are SGHDT and YYEEEE. CDR3 length: 14 residues. Points from the study as a whole: Allografts from individuals with graft-donor T cell macrochimerism displayed high graft-versus-host to host-versus-graft clonal ratios. Peak levels of circulating GvH clones tracked with early post-transplant HvG declines.

Sequencing used immunoSEQ multiplex PCR; TCRdb keeps in-frame clones, though not all of them. The table lists almost 15,000 clones, under 70% of them singletons. With respect to this clone: As yet, its antigen is unknown.

Processing released intraepithelial and lamina propria lymphocytes from the graft tissue. This receptor was taken from a human patient who received an intestinal transplant, so some T cells may come from the graft donor. The material sequenced was ileum tissue, taken around 690 days after intestinal transplantation. V usage is TRBV5-6 and J usage is TRBJ2-1; D remains unclear. The DNA for the CDR3 is TGTGCCAGCAGCTTGAGGCGATTACAAAATGAGCAGTTCTTC. It is translated as CASSLRRLQNEQFF.